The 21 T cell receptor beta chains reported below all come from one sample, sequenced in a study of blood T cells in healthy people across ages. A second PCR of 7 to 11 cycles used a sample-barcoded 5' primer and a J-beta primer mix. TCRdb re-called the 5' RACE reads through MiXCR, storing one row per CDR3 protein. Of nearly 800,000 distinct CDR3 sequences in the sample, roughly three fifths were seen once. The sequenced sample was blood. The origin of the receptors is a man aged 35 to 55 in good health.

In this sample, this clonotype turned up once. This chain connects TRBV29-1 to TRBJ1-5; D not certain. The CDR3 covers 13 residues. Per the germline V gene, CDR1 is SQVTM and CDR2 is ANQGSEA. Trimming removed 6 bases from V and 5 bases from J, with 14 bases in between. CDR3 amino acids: CSVSAGQDQPQHF. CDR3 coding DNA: TGCAGCGTCAGTGCCGGTCAGGATCAGCCCCAGCATTTT.

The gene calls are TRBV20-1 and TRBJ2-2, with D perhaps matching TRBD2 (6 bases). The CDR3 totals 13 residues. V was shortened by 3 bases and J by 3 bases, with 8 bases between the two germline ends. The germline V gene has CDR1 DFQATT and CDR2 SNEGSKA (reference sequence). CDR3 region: CSASQRDTGELFF. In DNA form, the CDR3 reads TGCAGTGCTAGCCAGCGGGACACCGGGGAGCTGTTTTTT.

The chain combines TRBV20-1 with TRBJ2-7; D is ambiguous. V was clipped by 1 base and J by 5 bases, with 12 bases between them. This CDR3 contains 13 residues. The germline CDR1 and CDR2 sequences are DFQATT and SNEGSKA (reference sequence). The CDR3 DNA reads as TGCAGTGCTAGAGTATTGGGCCAGGACGAGCAGTACTTC. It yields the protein CSARVLGQDEQYF.

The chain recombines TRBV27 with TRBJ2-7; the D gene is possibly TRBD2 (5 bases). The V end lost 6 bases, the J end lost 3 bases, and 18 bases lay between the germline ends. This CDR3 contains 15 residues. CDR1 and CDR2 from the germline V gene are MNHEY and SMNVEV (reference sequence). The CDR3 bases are TGTGCCAGCAGCTACCATCTTTCGGCGGGCTACGAGCAGTACTTC. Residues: CASSYHLSAGYEQYF.

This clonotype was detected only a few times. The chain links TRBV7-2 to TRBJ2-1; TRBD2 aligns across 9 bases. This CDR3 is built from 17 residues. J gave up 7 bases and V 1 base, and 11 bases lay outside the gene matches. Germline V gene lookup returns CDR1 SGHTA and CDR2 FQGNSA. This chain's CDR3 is CASSLVGGRGGANEQFF. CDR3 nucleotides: TGTGCCAGCAGCTTAGTTGGCGGGCGGGGGGGCGCGAATGAGCAGTTCTTC. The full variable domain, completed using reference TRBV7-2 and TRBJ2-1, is GAGVSQSPSNKVTEKGKDVELRCDPISGHTALYWYRQSLGQGLEFLIYFQGNSAPDKSGLPSDRFSAERTGGSVSTLTIQRTQQEDSAVYLCASSLVGGRGGANEQFFGPGTRLTVL.

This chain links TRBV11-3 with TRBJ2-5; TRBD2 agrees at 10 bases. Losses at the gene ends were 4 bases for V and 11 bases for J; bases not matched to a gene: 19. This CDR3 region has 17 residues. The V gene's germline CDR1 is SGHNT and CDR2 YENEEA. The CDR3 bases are TGTGCCAGCAGCTCTCCTAGCGGGGGACCTACGGGCAATGAGCAGTACTTC. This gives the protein CASSSPSGGPTGNEQYF. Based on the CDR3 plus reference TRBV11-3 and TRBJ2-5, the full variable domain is EAGVVQSPRYKIIEKKQPVAFWCNPISGHNTLYWYLQNLGQGPELLIRYENEEAVDDSQLPKDRFSAERLKGVDSTLKIQPAELGDSAVYLCASSSPSGGPTGNEQYFGPGTRLLVL.

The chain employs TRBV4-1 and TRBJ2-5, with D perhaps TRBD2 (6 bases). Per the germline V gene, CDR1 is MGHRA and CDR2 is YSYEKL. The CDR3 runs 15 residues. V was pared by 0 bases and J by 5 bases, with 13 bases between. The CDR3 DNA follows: TGCGCCAGCAGCCAAGAAACCGGGAGCGGGGAGACCCAGTACTTC. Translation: CASSQETGSGETQYF.

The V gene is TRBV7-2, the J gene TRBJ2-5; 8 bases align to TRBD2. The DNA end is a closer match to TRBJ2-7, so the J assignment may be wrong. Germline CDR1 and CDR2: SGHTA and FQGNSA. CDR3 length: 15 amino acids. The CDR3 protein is CASSEGRAGVDEQYF. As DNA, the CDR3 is TGTGCCAGCAGCGAAGGACGAGCGGGAGTCGACGAGCAGTACTTC.

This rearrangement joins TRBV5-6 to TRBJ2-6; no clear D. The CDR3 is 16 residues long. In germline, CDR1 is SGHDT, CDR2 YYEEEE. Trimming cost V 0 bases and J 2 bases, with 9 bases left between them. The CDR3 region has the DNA TGTGCCAGCAGCTTGGCCGGTGGTGCTGGGGCCAACGTCCTGACTTTC. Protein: CASSLAGGAGANVLTF.

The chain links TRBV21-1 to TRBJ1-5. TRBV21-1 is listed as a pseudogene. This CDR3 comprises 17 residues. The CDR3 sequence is CASSNGRHQSVNQPQHF. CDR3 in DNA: TGTGCCAGCAGCAACGGCAGGCATCAGTCGGTTAATCAGCCCCAGCATTTT.

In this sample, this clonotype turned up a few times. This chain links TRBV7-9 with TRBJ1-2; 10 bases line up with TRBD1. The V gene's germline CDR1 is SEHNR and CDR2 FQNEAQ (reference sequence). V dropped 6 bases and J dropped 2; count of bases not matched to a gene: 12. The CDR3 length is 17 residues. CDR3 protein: CASSLGTGELVNYGYTF. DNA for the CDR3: TGTGCCAGCAGTCTTGGGACAGGGGAGTTAGTCAACTATGGCTACACCTTC.

The CDR3 region is CASSFSGSVYEQFF. The CDR3 nucleotides read TGTGCCAGCAGTTTTAGCGGGAGTGTCTACGAGCAGTTCTTC. V gene TRBV27 combines with J gene TRBJ2-1, with TRBD2 identical over 9 bases. CDR3 size: 14 residues. Trimming at V came to 3 bases and at J to 10 bases, leaving 7 bases not matched to a gene. The germline V gene has CDR1 MNHEY and CDR2 SMNVEV (reference sequence).

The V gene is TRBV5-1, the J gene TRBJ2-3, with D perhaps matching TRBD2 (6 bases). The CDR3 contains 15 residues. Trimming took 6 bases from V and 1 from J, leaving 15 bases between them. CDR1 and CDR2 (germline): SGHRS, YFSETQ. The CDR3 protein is CASNRRAQGTDTQYF. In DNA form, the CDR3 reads TGCGCCAGCAACCGGAGGGCGCAGGGCACAGATACGCAGTATTTT.

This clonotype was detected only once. The CDR3, as DNA: TGTGCCAGCAGCTCGACGGCAGGGGCGGTAGCTCAGTACTTC. It yields the protein CASSSTAGAVAQYF. This chain uses TRBV7-6 with TRBJ2-4; possibly TRBD1 for D (6 bases). The CDR3 runs 14 residues. Germline V gene sequence: CDR1 SGHVS, CDR2 FNYEAQ. The ends were cut back, 4 bases at V and 12 bases at J, with 19 bases in the middle. The entire variable domain, with the rest obtained from reference TRBV7-6 and TRBJ2-4, is as follows: GAGVSQSPRYKVTKRGQDVALRCDPISGHVSLYWYRQALGQGPEFLTYFNYEAQQDKSGLPNDRFSAERPEGSISTLTIQRTEQRDSAMYRCASSSTAGAVAQYFGAGTRLSVL.

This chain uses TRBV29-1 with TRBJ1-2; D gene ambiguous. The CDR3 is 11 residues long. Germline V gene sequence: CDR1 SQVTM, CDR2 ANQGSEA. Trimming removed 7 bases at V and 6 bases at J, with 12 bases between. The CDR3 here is CSGRSVDGYTF. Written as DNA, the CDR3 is TGCAGCGGACGCTCCGTTGATGGCTACACCTTC.

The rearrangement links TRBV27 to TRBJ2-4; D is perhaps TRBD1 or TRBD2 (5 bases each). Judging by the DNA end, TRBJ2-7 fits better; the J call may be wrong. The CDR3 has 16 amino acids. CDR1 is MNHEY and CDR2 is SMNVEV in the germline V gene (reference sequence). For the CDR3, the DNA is TGTGCCAGCAGTTTGGCTTGGGGGTGTCCGACCTACGAGCAGTACTTC. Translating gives CASSLAWGCPTYEQYF.

CDR3 nucleotides: TGTGCCGTCGGATTGAGTGCGGAGACCCAGTACTTC. Residues: CAVGLSAETQYF. This chain uses TRBV28 with TRBJ2-5; no clear D gene. The V gene lost 11 bases and the J gene lost 5 bases, with 15 bases spanning the gap. CDR1 and CDR2 from the germline V gene are MDHEN and SYDVKM. The CDR3 totals 12 residues.

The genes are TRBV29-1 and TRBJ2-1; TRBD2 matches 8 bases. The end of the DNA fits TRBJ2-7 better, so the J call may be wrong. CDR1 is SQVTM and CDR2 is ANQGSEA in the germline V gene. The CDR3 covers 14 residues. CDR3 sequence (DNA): TGCAGCGTTGCTCCCAGCGGGGGCGGCGATGAGCAGTACTTC. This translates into CSVAPSGGGDEQYF.

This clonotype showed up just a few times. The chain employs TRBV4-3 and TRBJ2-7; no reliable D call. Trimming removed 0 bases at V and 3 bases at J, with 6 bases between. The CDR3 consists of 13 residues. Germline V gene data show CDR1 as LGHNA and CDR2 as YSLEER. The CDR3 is CASSQDISYEQYF. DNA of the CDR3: TGCGCCAGCAGCCAAGATATAAGCTACGAGCAGTACTTC.

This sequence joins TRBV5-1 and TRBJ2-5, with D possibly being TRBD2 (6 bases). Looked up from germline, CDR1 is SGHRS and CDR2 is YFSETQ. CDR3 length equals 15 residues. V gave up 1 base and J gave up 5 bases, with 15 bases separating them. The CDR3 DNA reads TGCGCCAGCAGCTTGTCGGGGGTACCTGGGGAGACCCAGTACTTC. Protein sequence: CASSLSGVPGETQYF. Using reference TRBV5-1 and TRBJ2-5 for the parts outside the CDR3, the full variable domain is KAGVTQTPRYLIKTRGQQVTLSCSPISGHRSVSWYQQTPGQGLQFLFEYFSETQRNKGNFPGRFSGRQFSNSRSEMNVSTLELGDSALYLCASSLSGVPGETQYFGPGTRLLVL.

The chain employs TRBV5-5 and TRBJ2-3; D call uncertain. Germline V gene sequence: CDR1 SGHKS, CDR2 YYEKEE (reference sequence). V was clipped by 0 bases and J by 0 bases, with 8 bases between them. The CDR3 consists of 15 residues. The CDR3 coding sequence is TGTGCCAGCAGCTTGGCGGCCGAAAGCACAGATACGCAGTATTTT. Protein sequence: CASSLAAESTDTQYF. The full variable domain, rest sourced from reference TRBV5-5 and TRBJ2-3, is DAGVTQSPTHLIKTRGQQVTLRCSPISGHKSVSWYQQVLGQGPQFIFQYYEKEERGRGNFPDRFSARQFPNYSSELNVNALLLGDSALYLCASSLAAESTDTQYFGPGTRLTVL.